The 20 T cell receptor beta chains listed next were all sequenced from one sample in a study of early T cells in non-severe SARS-CoV-2 infection. TCRdb reanalysed the 5' RACE reads using MiXCR and keeps one entry per CDR3 protein. This sample has 98,000 or so distinct CDR3 sequences, with 12% found just once. Specimen: whole blood. The receptors originated from an adult who was a healthcare worker with PCR-confirmed SARS-CoV-2 infection or an uninfected control (not recorded which).

The rearrangement joins TRBV28 to TRBJ2-3, with D tentatively TRBD1 (6 bases). V was clipped by 5 bases and J by 7 bases, with 13 bases between them. Germline loops: CDR1 MDHEN, CDR2 SYDVKM. This CDR3 region has 13 residues. The DNA for the CDR3 is TGTGCCAGCAGTGCGGCAGGGGCGAATACGCAGTATTTT. Its translation: CASSAAGANTQYF.

This clonotype turned up a few times. The chain uses TRBV5-8 and TRBJ2-7; no firm D call. CDR3 size: 15 residues. Germline V gene sequence: CDR1 SGHTS, CDR2 YDEGEE. V was shortened by 1 base and J by 2 bases, with 13 bases between the two germline ends. The CDR3, as DNA: TGTGCCAGCAGCTTGCTCTCCAGCGCACCCTACGAGCAGTACTTC. Encoded protein: CASSLLSSAPYEQYF.

This clonotype was counted a few times. One end of the junction does not line up with germline, which may come from a read error. This chain uses TRBV11-2 with TRBJ1-5, with a tentative D call TRBD1 (5 bases). The CDR3 consists of 13 residues. Germline V lookup: CDR1 SGHAT, CDR2 FQNNGV. The CDR3 sequence: CVSSYEGHQPQHF. The CDR3 DNA sequence: TGTGTCAGCAGCTACGAGGGACATCAGCCCCAGCATTTT.

This clonotype was picked up many times. The chain recombines TRBV20-1 with TRBJ1-1; D is possibly TRBD1 (6 bases). The CDR3 is made up of 14 amino acids. Trimming took 5 bases from V and 1 from J, leaving 14 bases between them. The germline V gene has CDR1 DFQATT and CDR2 SNEGSKA (reference sequence). This chain's CDR3 is CSAHKGQQNTEAFF. CDR3 nucleotide sequence: TGCAGTGCTCATAAAGGACAGCAGAACACTGAAGCTTTCTTT.

This clonotype was detected many times. The chain employs TRBV6-5 and TRBJ2-3, with TRBD1 identical over 7 bases. Germline loops: CDR1 MNHEY, CDR2 SVGAGI. The CDR3 sequence is 13 residues long. Trimming at V came to 6 bases and at J to 7 bases, leaving 7 bases not matched to a gene. CDR3 sequence reads: CASSRQGIHTQYF. The CDR3 DNA is TGTGCCAGCAGCAGACAGGGTATTCATACGCAGTATTTT.

In this sample, this clonotype turned up a few times. The V call is TRBV13, the J call TRBJ1-2; 12 bases line up with TRBD1. The ends lost 4 bases at V and 4 bases at J; junction bases unmatched: 10. The CDR3 covers 17 residues. Germline loops: CDR1 PRHDT, CDR2 FYEKMQ (reference sequence). CDR3: CASSSLRDRGRGYGYTF. CDR3 bases: TGTGCCAGCAGCTCACTCCGGGACAGGGGGCGCGGCTATGGCTACACCTTC.

This sequence joins TRBV3-1 and TRBJ2-1; D possibly matches TRBD1 or TRBD2 (5 bases each). The CDR3 sequence is 19 residues long. Between the trimmed V and J ends, which lost 0 bases and 4 bases, there was a span of 22 bases. Per germline, CDR1 LGHDT and CDR2 YNNKEL (reference sequence). The CDR3 spells CASSQEMGDIQAPYNEQFF. The CDR3, as DNA: TGTGCCAGCAGCCAAGAGATGGGGGATATCCAGGCCCCGTACAATGAGCAGTTCTTC.

This clonotype came up a few times. The chain combines TRBV12-3 or TRBV12-4 with TRBJ2-3, with a tentative D call TRBD2 (6 bases). CDR3 length equals 15 residues. V lost 1 base and J 0 bases, leaving 8 bases between the germline ends. This CDR3 is CASSLGGTSTDTQYF. The DNA for the CDR3 is TGTGCCAGCAGTTTAGGCGGGACTAGCACAGATACGCAGTATTTT.

In this sample, this clonotype turned up a few times. The chain has TRBV29-1 and TRBJ2-7; 13 bases line up with TRBD2. There are 14 residues in the CDR3. Germline assignment: CDR1 SQVTM and CDR2 ANQGSEA. Trimming removed 2 bases from V and 4 bases from J; junction bases left unmatched: 2. The CDR3 reads CSVEWTSGRYEQYF. The CDR3 DNA follows: TGCAGCGTTGAATGGACTAGCGGGAGATACGAGCAGTACTTC.

This chain joins TRBV20-1 and TRBJ2-7; 10 nucleotides match TRBD2. Unmatched junction bases numbered 17, after V lost 4 bases and J lost 2 bases. CDR3 length equals 18 residues. Germline CDR1 and CDR2: DFQATT and SNEGSKA (reference sequence). Here the CDR3 DNA reads TGCAGTGCTACCGCCCCCAATACTAGGGGGACTAGCGCCTACGAGCAGTACTTC. Translated: CSATAPNTRGTSAYEQYF.

V is TRBV5-1 and J is TRBJ2-3; tentatively, D is TRBD1 (5 bases). Trimming cost V 2 bases and J 8 bases, with 15 bases left between them. The CDR3 has 14 amino acids. In germline, CDR1 is SGHRS, CDR2 YFSETQ. CDR3 sequence: CASSLRQGTGTQYF. The CDR3 DNA sequence: TGCGCCAGCAGCTTACGGCAGGGAACGGGTACGCAGTATTTT.

About this clonotype itself: A single base separates this from a much larger clone, so it may be a read error. V gene TRBV11-3 combines with J gene TRBJ2-1; 7 bases are shared with TRBD1. Germline V gives CDR1 SGHNT, CDR2 YENEEA. The CDR3 contains 15 residues. V trimming: 4 bases; J trimming: 5 bases; junction bases outside the gene matches: 8. The CDR3 coding sequence is TGTGCCAGCAGCTCAGGGGGTCGTCAGAACAATGAGCAGTTCTTC. Its translation: CASSSGGRQNNEQFF.

Remarks on this clonotype: Sequence at one end of the junction differs from germline and may be a read error. The rearrangement joins TRBV20-1 to TRBJ1-1, with TRBD1 as a possible D gene (6 bases). The CDR3 totals 14 residues. Per germline, CDR1 DFQATT and CDR2 SNEGSKA (reference sequence). As DNA, the CDR3 is TGCAGTGCTGGAATTGGAGGGGGGAACCCTGAAGCTTTCTTT. The encoded protein is CSAGIGGGNPEAFF.

The chain employs TRBV12-3 or TRBV12-4 and TRBJ1-4, with D perhaps TRBD1 (6 bases). Trimming shortened V by 3 bases and J by 4 bases, and 12 bases separated the two germline ends. This CDR3 has 15 residues. CDR3 in DNA: TGTGCCAGCAGTTTCCTAGACAGGTTTAATGAAAAACTGTTTTTT. Protein: CASSFLDRFNEKLFF.

This sequence joins TRBV29-1 and TRBJ2-5; D is tentatively TRBD1 or TRBD2 (5 bases each). CDR1 and CDR2 from the germline V gene are SQVTM and ANQGSEA. Trimming stripped 5 bases from V and 4 bases from J, with 14 bases between. The CDR3 loop spans 13 amino acids. The CDR3 is CSVPAGAGETQYF. CDR3 nucleotides: TGCAGCGTTCCGGCCGGGGCTGGAGAGACCCAGTACTTC.

This clonotype was detected only a few times. The V call is TRBV28, the J call TRBJ2-7; D is undetermined. Germline CDR1 MDHEN, CDR2 SYDVKM. This CDR3 has 11 amino acids. Trimming pared 4 bases from V and 7 bases from J, leaving 8 bases between. The CDR3 DNA reads as TGTGCCAGCAGTTCCCCCCGAGAGCAGTACTTC. Amino acid sequence: CASSSPREQYF.

The CDR3 loop reads CATSDLDPTSYNEQFF. DNA for the CDR3: TGTGCCACCAGTGACTTAGACCCAACCTCCTACAATGAGCAGTTCTTC. V and J are TRBV24-1 and TRBJ2-1; the D is unclear. Germline-derived CDR1 and CDR2 are KGHDR and SFDVKD. With 4 bases removed from V and 0 bases from J, the gap between germline ends came to 12 bases. This CDR3 is 16 amino acids long.

The chain is built from TRBV20-1 and TRBJ2-7; 9 nucleotides agree with TRBD2. The CDR3 spans 14 residues. Germline-derived CDR1 and CDR2 are DFQATT and SNEGSKA (reference sequence). V gave up 1 base and J gave up 3 bases; unmatched junction bases: 4. CDR3 amino acids: CSARGLAGDYEQYF. In nucleotides, the CDR3 is TGCAGTGCTAGAGGGTTAGCGGGGGACTACGAGCAGTACTTC.

This clonotype has at least ten counts. The rearrangement joins TRBV11-2 to TRBJ2-5; D possibly matches TRBD1 or TRBD2 (5 bases each). V was cut by 3 bases and J by 1 base, with 12 bases left in between. The CDR3 contains 15 residues. Looked up from germline, CDR1 is SGHAT and CDR2 is FQNNGV. CDR3 loop: CASSFLGRPQETQYF. As DNA, the CDR3 is TGTGCCAGCAGCTTCCTGGGACGCCCCCAAGAGACCCAGTACTTC. Looking up the rest from reference TRBV11-2 and TRBJ2-5 gives the full variable domain: EAGVAQSPRYKIIEKRQSVAFWCNPISGHATLYWYQQILGQGPKLLIQFQNNGVVDDSQLPKDRFSAERLKGVDSTLKIQPAKLEDSAVYLCASSFLGRPQETQYFGPGTRLLVL.

A few counts support this clonotype. The J gene is TRBJ2-7, the V gene TRBV28; TRBD2 matches at 7 bases. The CDR3 consists of 15 residues. Germline assignment: CDR1 MDHEN and CDR2 SYDVKM. The V segment lost 8 bases and the J segment 6 bases; nucleotides outside the gene matches: 16. DNA for the CDR3: TGTGCCAGCGGAAGTATTCGGGGGAGGGATGTCGAGCAGTACTTC. Translated, it gives CASGSIRGRDVEQYF.